A single sample gave rise to the 15 T cell receptor beta chains below, sequenced in a study of CD8 T cells in Susac syndrome. Random hexamers primed reverse transcription of about 0.45 to 1 ug RNA. TCRdb redid the calling of the immunoSEQ multiplex PCR reads with MiXCR, one entry per CDR3 protein. This sample has some 200,000 distinct CDR3 sequences; 95% occur once, and the top ten carry about 0.091%. The sample was CD4+ T cells from PBMCs. Receptor source: a human donor with multiple sclerosis.

This clonotype has only one observation. The DNA of the CDR3 is TGTGCCAGCTCACCTCTAGATGCGGGGGGAACCTCTGGAAACACCATATATTTT. It translates to CASSPLDAGGTSGNTIYF. The V and J genes are TRBV18 and TRBJ1-3; the D gene is possibly TRBD1 (5 bases). This CDR3 is 18 amino acids long. Trimming took 3 bases from V and 0 from J, leaving 18 bases between them. Germline loops: CDR1 KGHSH, CDR2 LQKENI.

This chain connects TRBV29-1 to TRBJ1-2, with D possibly TRBD1 on 6 matching bases. The CDR3 covers 11 residues. Germline CDR1 is SQVTM and CDR2 is ANQGSEA. The ends were cut back, 5 bases at V and 7 bases at J, with 11 bases in the middle. CDR3 bases: TGCAGCGTTTCAGGGGCGGGTGGCTACACCTTC. This gives the protein CSVSGAGGYTF.

The chain joins TRBV12-5 to TRBJ2-3; D is unclear. V lost 0 bases to trimming and J lost 0 bases, with 7 bases between them. This CDR3 has 15 amino acids. The germline gives CDR1 LGHNT, CDR2 FRNRAP. CDR3 bases: TGTGCTAGTGGTTTGGTATTGGCTAGCACAGATACGCAGTATTTT. Protein: CASGLVLASTDTQYF.

The chain uses TRBV6-4 and TRBJ2-1, with a possible D match to TRBD2 (7 bases). V was pared by 6 bases and J by 10 bases, with 13 bases between. Germline V gene sequence: CDR1 MRHNA, CDR2 SNTAGT. The CDR3 is made up of 12 amino acids. The CDR3 DNA reads as TGTGCCAGCAGGAGGACGGGGGGCGAGCAGTTCTTC. It codes for CASRRTGGEQFF.

The chain joins TRBV5-1 to TRBJ2-5; 14 nucleotides line up with TRBD2. The length of the CDR3 is 17 residues. Per the germline V gene, CDR1 is SGHRS and CDR2 is YFSETQ. With V trimmed by 4 bases and J by 5 bases, 10 bases remained unmatched. CDR3 region: CASSMTGTSGSTETQYF. Written as DNA, the CDR3 is TGCGCCAGCAGCATGACCGGGACTAGCGGGAGTACGGAGACCCAGTACTTC.

This rearrangement joins TRBV4-2 to TRBJ1-2; D call uncertain. This CDR3 is built from 13 residues. Germline V lookup: CDR1 LGHNA, CDR2 YNFKEQ. V was cut by 4 bases and J by 4 bases, with 10 bases left in between. For the CDR3, the DNA is TGTGCCAGCAGCCGAGGATTAATCTATGGCTACACCTTC. Translating gives CASSRGLIYGYTF.

The genes are TRBV20-1 and TRBJ1-5; no definite D call. Germline V gene lookup returns CDR1 DFQATT and CDR2 SNEGSKA (reference sequence). The CDR3 contains 14 residues. V lost 6 bases to trimming and J lost 2 bases, with 14 bases between them. CDR3 nucleotides: TGCAGTGCGTCCTCGGGGTATGGCAATCAGCCCCAGCATTTT. Translating it yields CSASSGYGNQPQHF.

The CDR3 DNA reads as TGTGCCAGCAGACGCAACACCGGGGAGCTGTTTTTT. Its protein is CASRRNTGELFF. The rearrangement uses TRBV27 and TRBJ2-2; no clear D gene. Germline-derived CDR1 and CDR2 are MNHEY and SMNVEV (reference sequence). The V gene lost 6 bases and the J gene lost 2 bases, with 4 bases spanning the gap. The CDR3 has 12 residues.

The rearrangement uses TRBV3-1 and TRBJ1-2, with TRBD1 matching 8 bases. This CDR3 is built from 15 residues. Germline CDR1 is LGHDT and CDR2 is YNNKEL (reference sequence). Trimming at V came to 4 bases and at J to 4 bases, leaving 8 bases not matched to a gene. The CDR3 region is CASSPDRGVAYGYTF. CDR3 DNA: TGTGCCAGCAGCCCCGACAGGGGAGTTGCCTATGGCTACACCTTC. Full variable domain (outside the CDR3, taken from reference TRBV3-1 and TRBJ1-2): DTAVSQTPKYLVTQMGNDKSIKCEQNLGHDTMYWYKQDSKKFLKIMFSYNNKELIINETVPNRFSPKSPDKAHLNLHINSLELGDSAVYFCASSPDRGVAYGYTFGSGTRLTVV.

The chain carries TRBV20-1 and TRBJ2-7, with D possibly being TRBD1 (6 bases). The V gene lost 5 bases and the J gene lost 4 bases, with 18 bases spanning the gap. The length of the CDR3 is 14 residues. Germline V lookup: CDR1 DFQATT, CDR2 SNEGSKA (reference sequence). Written as DNA, the CDR3 is TGCAGTGCTTCGACAGGTGGTACCCTTTACGAGCAGTACTTC. Encoded protein: CSASTGGTLYEQYF.

A single count supports this clonotype. This chain uses TRBV5-1 with TRBJ2-7; 8 nucleotides agree with TRBD1. The V segment lost 2 bases and the J segment 5 bases; nucleotides outside the gene matches: 9. Germline lookup yields CDR1 SGHRS and CDR2 YFSETQ. This CDR3 has 15 residues. The CDR3 DNA reads as TGCGCCAGCAGCTTCACAGGGGGAAAGGAGAACGAGCAGTACTTC. This sequence encodes CASSFTGGKENEQYF.

The chain uses TRBV3-1 and TRBJ1-2; D call uncertain. The CDR3 loop spans 12 amino acids. Germline V lookup: CDR1 LGHDT, CDR2 YNNKEL (reference sequence). V was trimmed by 3 bases and J by 10 bases, leaving 12 bases between them. The CDR3 here is CASSHQRASYTF. The DNA for the CDR3 is TGTGCCAGCAGCCACCAACGCGCCTCCTACACCTTC.

This rearrangement joins TRBV25-1 to TRBJ2-1; 10 bases align to TRBD1. CDR1 is MGHDK, CDR2 SYGVNS, per germline. This CDR3 is 16 amino acids long. V lost 5 bases and J lost 9; bases outside the gene matches: 13. The CDR3: CASSPLGDRGSGEQFF. The CDR3 coding sequence is TGTGCCAGCAGTCCCCTTGGGGACAGGGGTTCGGGTGAGCAGTTCTTC.

The gene calls are TRBV12-5 and TRBJ2-7; a possible D gene is TRBD2 (5 bases). Germline CDR1 is LGHNT and CDR2 is FRNRAP. Deletions cut 5 bases from V and 9 bases from J, with 11 bases between. The length of the CDR3 is 11 residues. The CDR3 sequence: CASGRGLGQYF. CDR3 nucleotide sequence: TGTGCTAGTGGTCGGGGTTTAGGGCAGTACTTC.

The chain is built from TRBV9 and TRBJ1-2; 7 bases match TRBD1. V lost 1 base, J lost 5 bases, and 5 bases stayed unmatched. Germline V CDR1 and CDR2: SGDLS, YYNGEE. The CDR3 totals 14 residues. CDR3 bases: TGTGCCAGCAGCGTATCCGGGACAGTTTATGGCTACACCTTC. Its translation is CASSVSGTVYGYTF.